This TCR beta chain was profiled in a study of monozygotic twins with inflammatory bowel disease. The CDR3 is made up of 15 amino acids. In germline, CDR1 is LGHDT, CDR2 YNNKEL (reference sequence). Investigators made cDNA in eight separate reactions per sample. Following a re-call of the 5' RACE reads, TCRdb has one entry per CDR3 protein and lacks DNA. This table holds some 170,000 distinct CDR3 sequences. Sequencing was carried out using blood. The V and J genes are TRBV3-1 and TRBJ1-1. This sequence was found in a human donor with ulcerative colitis or Crohn's disease, or a healthy co-twin of an affected twin (not recorded which). The CDR3 sequence is CASSQGTRGNTEAFF.